This T cell receptor (beta chain) was profiled in a study of blood T cell repertoires in COVID-19. Study context: Material from acute and convalescent COVID-19 was sourced from the United States, Italy and Spain. T cells, B-cell-depleted T cells, or PBMCs provided the cDNA or gDNA that served as material.

Original handling: From reference gene primer amplification, estimates of nucleated cell counts were derived. The table came from immunoSEQ multiplex PCR; TCRdb's copy has only in-frame clones and leaves some out. Clone size and V and J calls were adopted from that table, with D and trimming inferred from the DNA. The sample lists some 83,000 clones; roughly nine tenths were seen once. The CDR3 consists of 12 residues. The V end lost 3 bases, the J end lost 0 bases, and 2 bases lay between the germline ends. The sequenced sample was peripheral blood. The receptor was derived from a man aged 50 to 59 with acute or convalescent COVID-19. The chain carries TRBV12-3 or TRBV12-4 and TRBJ1-1, with D unclear. The CDR3 coding sequence is TGTGCCAGCAGTTTTATGAACACTGAAGCTTTCTTT. This codes for CASSFMNTEAFF.